Presented here are 14 T cell receptor beta chains from one specimen sequenced in a study of spatial heterogeneity in lung cancer. The time point: sample taken at primary tumor resection. General study findings and limits: Mutation counts in tumors were tracked by counts of expanded intratumoral alpha and beta TCRs.

In TCRdb, the 5' RACE reads were re-called with MiXCR into one record per CDR3 protein. The sample lists about 18,000 distinct CDR3 sequences, 9.6% occurring once. These receptors' targets are unknown. The specimen comprised lung tumor tissue, sampled at surgery. The receptors were sampled from a female donor with early-stage non-small cell lung cancer.

This clonotype was seen many times. The size of this beta chain means little, since it is a stray read in a library made for alpha chains. In DNA, the CDR3 is TGCGCCAGCAGCTTGGGTCCTCCTTCCTACGAGCAGTACTTC. Encoded protein: CASSLGPPSYEQYF. This sequence joins TRBV5-1 and TRBJ2-7; D not resolved. V gave up 0 bases and J gave up 1 base, with 8 bases separating them. The length of the CDR3 is 14 residues. Germline V CDR1 and CDR2: SGHRS, YFSETQ.

This clonotype was found many times. Being off target in a library aimed at alpha chains, this beta chain has a size of little meaning. The chain recombines TRBV20-1 with TRBJ2-5; D is unresolved. The CDR3 is 12 amino acids. Trimming left V 2 bases short and J 2 bases short, with 6 bases between. CDR1 is DFQATT and CDR2 is SNEGSKA in the germline V gene (reference sequence). DNA for the CDR3: TGCAGTGCTAGATCTGGGCAAGAGACCCAGTACTTC. Protein sequence: CSARSGQETQYF.

Concerning this clonotype: For a library built for alpha chains, this beta chain is a stray read; little rests on its size. This chain joins TRBV28 and TRBJ1-3; TRBD1 agrees at 7 bases. J gave up 8 bases and V 4 bases, and 8 bases lay outside the gene matches. The CDR3 has 14 amino acids. Looked up from germline, CDR1 is MDHEN and CDR2 is SYDVKM. The CDR3 is CASSSPGQWDTIYF. CDR3 DNA sequence: TGTGCCAGCAGTTCCCCGGGACAGTGGGACACCATATATTTT.

This clonotype was picked up a small number of times. Since the library was made to target alpha chains, this beta chain is a stray read and its abundance is not meaningful. The gene calls are TRBV9 and TRBJ2-3; 10 nucleotides match TRBD1. With V trimmed by 7 bases and J by 3 bases, 8 bases remained unmatched. There are 15 residues in the CDR3. Germline V lookup: CDR1 SGDLS, CDR2 YYNGEE. The CDR3 spells CASGGTGVRTDTQYF. The CDR3 nucleotides are TGTGCCAGCGGGGGGACAGGGGTAAGAACAGATACGCAGTATTTT.

This clonotype showed up many times. The size of this beta chain means little, since it is a stray read in a library made for alpha chains. The CDR3 nucleotides read TGTGCCAGCTGGACTAGCGGGTCCTCCTACGAGCAGTACTTC. Its protein is CASWTSGSSYEQYF. V and J are TRBV6-1 and TRBJ2-7; 11 bases are shared with TRBD2. The germline V gene encodes CDR1 MNHNS and CDR2 SASEGT. With V trimmed by 8 bases and J by 0 bases, 3 bases remained unmatched. The CDR3 is made up of 14 amino acids.

Relative to its sample, this clonotype is medium-sized (0.01 to 0.1%). This beta chain is off target for a library built for alpha chains, so its abundance means little. CDR3 region: CASSVDLSYNEQFF. The CDR3 coding sequence is TGTGCCAGCAGCGTAGACCTGTCCTACAATGAGCAGTTCTTC. This sequence joins TRBV9 and TRBJ2-1; unclear D gene. This CDR3 spans 14 amino acids. The V end was cut by 0 bases, the J end by 1 base, with 5 bases between. Germline V gene sequence: CDR1 SGDLS, CDR2 YYNGEE.

This clonotype was seen at least ten times. The size of this beta chain means little, since it is a stray read in a library made for alpha chains. The genes are TRBV20-1 and TRBJ2-1; the match to TRBD2 covers 9 bases. The V gene's germline CDR1 is DFQATT and CDR2 SNEGSKA (reference sequence). Trimming at V came to 6 bases and at J to 2 bases, leaving 8 bases not matched to a gene. The CDR3 loop spans 15 amino acids. In DNA, the CDR3 is TGCAGTGCAACCCCCCTAGCGGGGACCTACAATGAGCAGTTCTTC. This encodes CSATPLAGTYNEQFF.

This clonotype was picked up many times. This beta chain came through as a stray read in a library set up for alpha chains, and its size says little. The rearrangement links TRBV13 to TRBJ2-7, with D unresolved. The CDR3 runs to 12 residues. V lost 5 bases and J lost 0, with 5 bases in between. Per germline, CDR1 PRHDT and CDR2 FYEKMQ (reference sequence). The CDR3 is CASSMSSYEQYF. In nucleotides, the CDR3 is TGTGCCAGCAGCATGAGCTCCTACGAGCAGTACTTC. The entire variable domain, with the rest obtained from reference TRBV13 and TRBJ2-7, is as follows: AAGVIQSPRHLIKEKRETATLKCYPIPRHDTVYWYQQGPGQDPQFLISFYEKMQSDKGSIPDRFSAQQFSDYHSELNMSSLELGDSALYFCASSMSSYEQYFGPGTRLTVT.

This clonotype has ten or more counts. This beta chain is off target for a library built for alpha chains, so its abundance means little. The rearrangement joins TRBV12-3 or TRBV12-4 to TRBJ1-6; D is undetermined. The CDR3 runs to 12 residues. Trimming removed 3 bases at V and 10 bases at J, with 7 bases between. For the CDR3, the DNA is TGTGCCAGCAGTTTTGAGAAATCACCCCTCCACTTT. Translation: CASSFEKSPLHF.

Turning to this clonotype: Found in a library prepared for alpha chains, this beta chain is an off-target read, and its abundance has little meaning. The chain couples TRBV20-1 to TRBJ2-1; no reliable D call. V lost 1 base, J lost 7 bases, and 20 bases lay in between. This CDR3 has 16 amino acids. In germline, CDR1 is DFQATT, CDR2 SNEGSKA (reference sequence). The CDR3 sequence is CSARGSDGRNSNEQFF. CDR3 nucleotide sequence: TGCAGTGCTAGAGGGTCGGACGGACGTAACTCGAATGAGCAGTTCTTC.

In its sample, this clonotype ranks as medium-sized. Since it is a stray read in a library aimed at alpha chains, this beta chain has a size that is not meaningful. V and J are TRBV4-1 and TRBJ2-2, with TRBD1 matching 11 bases. J gave up 4 bases and V 6 bases, and 1 base lay outside the gene matches. CDR1 is MGHRA, CDR2 YSYEKL, per germline. The CDR3 consists of 14 residues. CDR3 region: CASSGQGATGELFF. CDR3 bases: TGCGCCAGCAGTGGACAGGGGGCCACCGGGGAGCTGTTTTTT.

This clonotype showed up many times. The library was built for alpha chains, so this beta chain is an off-target read and its size means little. The chain uses TRBV10-3 and TRBJ2-5; D call uncertain. The V gene's germline CDR1 is ENHRY and CDR2 SYGVKD. This CDR3 comprises 14 residues. Trimming took off 3 bases at V and 5 bases at J, with 13 bases between the two ends. This chain's CDR3 is CAISERFKVETQYF. The CDR3 DNA reads TGTGCCATCAGTGAACGGTTTAAGGTCGAGACCCAGTACTTC.

By share, this clonotype counts as medium-sized. Being off target in a library aimed at alpha chains, this beta chain has a size of little meaning. The rearrangement uses TRBV29-1 and TRBJ1-1; no clear D gene. CDR1 SQVTM and CDR2 ANQGSEA come from the germline V gene. With 3 bases removed from V and 4 bases from J, the gap between germline ends came to 9 bases. The CDR3 length is 12 residues. Here the CDR3 DNA reads TGCAGCGTTGACCCGGTCCTCACTGAAGCTTTCTTT. Residues: CSVDPVLTEAFF.

This clonotype was recorded at least ten times. The library was built for alpha chains, so this beta chain is an off-target read and its size means little. The V and J genes are TRBV30 and TRBJ2-3; tentative D call: TRBD2 (7 bases). Trimming took 4 bases from V and 2 from J, leaving 13 bases between them. From germline, CDR1 is GTSNPN and CDR2 SVGIG (reference sequence). This CDR3 has 14 amino acids. CDR3 loop: CAWTLGGHTDTQYF. In nucleotides, the CDR3 is TGTGCCTGGACTCTCGGGGGGCACACAGATACGCAGTATTTT.